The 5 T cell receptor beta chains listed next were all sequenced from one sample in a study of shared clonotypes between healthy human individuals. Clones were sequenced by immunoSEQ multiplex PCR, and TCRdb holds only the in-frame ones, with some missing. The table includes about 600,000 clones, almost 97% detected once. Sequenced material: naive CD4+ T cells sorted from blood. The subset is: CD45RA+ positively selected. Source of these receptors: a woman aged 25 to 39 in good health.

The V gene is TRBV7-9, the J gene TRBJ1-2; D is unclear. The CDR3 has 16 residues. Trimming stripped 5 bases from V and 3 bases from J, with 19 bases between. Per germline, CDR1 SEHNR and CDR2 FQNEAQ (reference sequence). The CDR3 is CASSPRVLQQDYGYTF. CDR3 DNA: TGTGCCAGCAGCCCGCGAGTTTTACAGCAAGACTATGGCTACACCTTC.

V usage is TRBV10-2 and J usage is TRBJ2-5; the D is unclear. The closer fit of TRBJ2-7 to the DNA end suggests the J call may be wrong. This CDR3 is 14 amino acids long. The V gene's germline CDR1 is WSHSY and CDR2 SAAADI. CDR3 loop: CASSELGSIYEQYF. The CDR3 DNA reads TGCGCCAGCAGTGAGCTGGGTTCCATCTACGAGCAGTACTTC.

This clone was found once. The CDR3 nucleotides are TGTGCCAGCAGCCAGGGACTAGCGGGATGGGAGCGGGATACGCAGTATTTT. It yields the protein CASSQGLAGWERDTQYF. The chain recombines TRBV4-2 with TRBJ2-3; TRBD2 matches 13 bases. CDR3 length: 17 residues. Trimming removed 3 bases from V and 6 bases from J; junction bases left unmatched: 9. CDR1 is LGHNA, CDR2 YNFKEQ, per germline.

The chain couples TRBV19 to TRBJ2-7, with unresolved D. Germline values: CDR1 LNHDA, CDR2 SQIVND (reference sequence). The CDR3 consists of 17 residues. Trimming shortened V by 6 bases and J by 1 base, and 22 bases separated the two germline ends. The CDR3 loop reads CASRPKPGVLTSYEQYF. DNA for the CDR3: TGTGCCAGTAGGCCCAAGCCTGGGGTCTTAACTTCCTACGAGCAGTACTTC. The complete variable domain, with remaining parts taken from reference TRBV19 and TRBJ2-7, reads DGGITQSPKYLFRKEGQNVTLSCEQNLNHDAMYWYRQDPGQGLRLIYYSQIVNDFQKGDIAEGYSVSREKKESFPLTVTSAQKNPTAFYLCASRPKPGVLTSYEQYFGPGTRLTVT.

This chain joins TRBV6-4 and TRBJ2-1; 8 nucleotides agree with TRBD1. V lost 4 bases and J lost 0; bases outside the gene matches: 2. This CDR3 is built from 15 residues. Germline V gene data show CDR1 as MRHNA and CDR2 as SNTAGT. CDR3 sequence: CASSGTGGSYNEQFF. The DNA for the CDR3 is TGTGCCAGCAGTGGAACAGGGGGCTCCTACAATGAGCAGTTCTTC.